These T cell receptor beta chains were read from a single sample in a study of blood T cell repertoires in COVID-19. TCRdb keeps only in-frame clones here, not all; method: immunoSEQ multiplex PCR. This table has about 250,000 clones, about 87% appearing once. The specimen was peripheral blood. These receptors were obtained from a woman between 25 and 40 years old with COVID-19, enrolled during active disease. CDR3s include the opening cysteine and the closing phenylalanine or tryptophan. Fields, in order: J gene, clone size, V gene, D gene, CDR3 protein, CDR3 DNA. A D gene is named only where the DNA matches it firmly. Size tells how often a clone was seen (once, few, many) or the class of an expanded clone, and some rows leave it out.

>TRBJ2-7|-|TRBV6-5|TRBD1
CASSSGTGLGEQYF
TGTGCCAGCAGTTCCGGGACAGGGCTTGGCGAGCAGTACTTC
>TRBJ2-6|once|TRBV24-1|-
CATSVARASGANVLTF
TGTGCCACCAGTGTAGCCAGGGCCTCTGGGGCCAACGTCCTGACTTTC
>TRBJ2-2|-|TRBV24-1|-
CATSESGTAGELFF
TGTGCCACCAGTGAATCCGGGACTGCCGGGGAGCTGTTTTTT
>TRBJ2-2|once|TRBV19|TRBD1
CASSLEWTGGATGELFF
TGTGCCAGTAGTCTGGAATGGACAGGGGGCGCGACCGGGGAGCTGTTTTTT
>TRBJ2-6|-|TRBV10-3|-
CAISDFSDGDSGANVLTF
TGTGCCATCAGTGACTTTTCTGACGGGGACTCTGGGGCCAACGTCCTGACTTTC
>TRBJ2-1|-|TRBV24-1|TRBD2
CATTPGLAGGHEQFF
TGTGCCACCACGCCCGGACTAGCGGGAGGTCATGAGCAGTTCTTC
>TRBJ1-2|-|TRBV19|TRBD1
CASSRGGTAYGYTF
TGTGCCAGCTCAAGAGGCGGGACAGCCTATGGCTACACCTTC
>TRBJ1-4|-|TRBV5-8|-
CASSRGSGTNEKLFF
TGTGCCAGCAGCAGAGGGTCCGGAACTAATGAAAAACTGTTTTTT
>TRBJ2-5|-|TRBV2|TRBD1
CASSGDRGTETQYF
TGTGCCAGCAGTGGGGACAGGGGTACGGAGACCCAGTACTTC
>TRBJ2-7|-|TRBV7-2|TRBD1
CASSARDSSYEQYF
TGTGCCAGCAGCGCCCGGGACAGCTCCTACGAGCAGTACTTC
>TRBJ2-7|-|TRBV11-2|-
CASSLARAGARNEQYF
TGTGCCAGCAGCTTAGCCCGAGCAGGGGCCAGGAACGAGCAGTACTTC